A selection of T cell receptor beta chains follows, all from one sample in a study of cytomegalovirus exposure and HLA in healthy donors. Method: immunoSEQ multiplex PCR; TCRdb's copy keeps in-frame clones and lacks some. Here the sample spans 120,000 or so clones, approximately 80% being singletons. The sequenced material came from PBMCs. These TCRs come from a man aged 45 to 65 in good health and CMV-seronegative. Both conserved end residues are trimmed from each CDR3. Clone size is given for some rows only: seen once, a few or many times, or a class if the clone is expanded.

clone_size | v_call | cdr3_aa
NA | TRBV5-4 | ASSLDPGGHAEAF
NA | TRBV7-8 | ASRPRGPDTQY
NA | TRBV12-5 | ASAPLADGSYNSPLH
NA | TRBV5-1 | ASSLSGRTDTQY
NA | TRBV2 | ASSEWRGANTEAF
NA | TRBV27 | ASSLGAGDGKAF
NA | TRBV28 | ASSLTSGIEQY
once | TRBV28 | ASSLWRGETQY
few | TRBV28 | ASSFLWGGQSEQY
NA | TRBV4-2 | ASSQTGGNTDTQY
once | TRBV5-1 | ASSLAPGSYQETQY
NA | TRBV2 | ASSEWGGTDTQY
NA | TRBV5-6 | ASSYEVKGINTGELF
once | TRBV21-1 | ASSNPGQGNTRGGYT
NA | TRBV2 | ASIREGRTGELF
NA | TRBV28 | ASSSPNSPLH
NA | TRBV7-2 | ASSPRGAGGNTIY
few | TRBV9 | ASSDGRYGYT
NA | TRBV27 | ASSSLGQGANGYT
NA | TRBV5-6 | ASSFEYGYT
NA | TRBV5-1 | ASSLDGAGGSSYNEQF
NA | TRBV4-2 | ASSPNPPGVTGELF
NA | TRBV4-1 | ASSGQGMDTIY
few | TRBV10-3 | AIRRGLQQETQY
NA | TRBV28 | ASSFPDRPANTEAF
NA | TRBV5-1 | ASSLYNEQY
NA | TRBV28 | ASGGYSPRGGNTIY
NA | TRBV19 | ASSTGTGHSGNTIY
NA | TRBV18 | ASSPYSGEKLF